This TCR beta chain was observed in a study of post-analysis software for immune sequencing data. Study-level information: Several disease courses (relapsing-remitting, secondary progressive and progressive-relapsing) of multiple sclerosis were included.

Unique molecular identifiers were present in the TCR beta cDNA libraries. Input populations of about 0.85 to 11 million T cells gave rise to around 480,000 cDNA molecules. TCRdb analysed the PCR reads with MiXCR anew, one entry per CDR3 protein. This sample carries 700,000 to 900,000 distinct CDR3 sequences, around 42% of them seen once, and the ten largest clones take roughly 5.2%. About this clonotype itself: Its antigen is currently unknown.

CDR3 length: 13 residues. V gave up 5 bases and J gave up 3 bases, with 10 bases separating them. Notes on the study in general: The study found significantly lower normalized Chao1 diversity in multiple sclerosis patients than in controls. By F measure, strong co-clustering occurred among samples prepared in the same batch. There were roughly five TRBV segments more frequent in patients than controls, and TRBV5-6, TRBV5-1 and TRBV20-1 were among them.

The sequenced sample was blood. The chain carries TRBV12-3 or TRBV12-4 and TRBJ1-2; D unclear. The TCR was taken from a girl aged 5 to 17 with multiple sclerosis. The CDR3 sequence: CASSLPRDYGYTF. In DNA form, the CDR3 reads TGTGCCAGCAGTCTACCCCGTGACTATGGCTACACCTTC.